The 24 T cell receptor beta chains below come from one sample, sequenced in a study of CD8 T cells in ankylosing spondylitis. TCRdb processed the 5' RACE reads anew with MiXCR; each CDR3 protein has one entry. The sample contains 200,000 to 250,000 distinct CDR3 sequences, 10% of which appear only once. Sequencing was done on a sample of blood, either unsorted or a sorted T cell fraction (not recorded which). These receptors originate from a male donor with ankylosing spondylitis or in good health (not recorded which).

CDR3 nucleotide sequence: TGTGCCAGCAGCAACCGGGACAGGGGTTCCAATGAGCAGTTCTTC. Amino acids: CASSNRDRGSNEQFF. The chain is built from TRBV28 and TRBJ2-1; 10 bases are a match to TRBD1. CDR3 length: 15 amino acids. Losses at the gene ends were 6 bases for V and 6 bases for J; bases not matched to a gene: 8. Germline V lookup: CDR1 MDHEN, CDR2 SYDVKM. The variable domain in full, completed from reference TRBV28 and TRBJ2-1, reads DVKVTQSSRYLVKRTGEKVFLECVQDMDHENMFWYRQDPGLGLRLIYFSYDVKMKEKGDIPEGYSVSREKKERFSLILESASTNQTSMYLCASSNRDRGSNEQFFGPGTRLTVL.

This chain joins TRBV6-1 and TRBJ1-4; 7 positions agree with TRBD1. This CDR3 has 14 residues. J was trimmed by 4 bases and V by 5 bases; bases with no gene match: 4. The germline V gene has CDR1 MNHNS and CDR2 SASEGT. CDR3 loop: CASSQTGRNEKLFF. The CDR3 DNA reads TGTGCCAGCAGTCAGACAGGGCGTAATGAAAAACTGTTTTTT.

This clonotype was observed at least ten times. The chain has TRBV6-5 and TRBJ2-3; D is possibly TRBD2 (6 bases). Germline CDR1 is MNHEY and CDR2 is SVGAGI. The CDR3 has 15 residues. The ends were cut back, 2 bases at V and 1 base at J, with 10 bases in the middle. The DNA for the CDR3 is TGTGCCAGCAGTTACATGGGGGGAGGCACAGATACGCAGTATTTT. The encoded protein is CASSYMGGGTDTQYF.

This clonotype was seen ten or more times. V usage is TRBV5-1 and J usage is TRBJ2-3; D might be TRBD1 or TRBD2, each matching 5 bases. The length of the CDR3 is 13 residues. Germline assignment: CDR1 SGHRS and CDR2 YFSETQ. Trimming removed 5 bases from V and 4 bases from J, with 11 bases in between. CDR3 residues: CASRTQGADTQYF. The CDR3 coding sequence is TGCGCCAGCAGGACCCAGGGAGCAGATACGCAGTATTTT. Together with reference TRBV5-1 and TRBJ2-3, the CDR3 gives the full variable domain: KAGVTQTPRYLIKTRGQQVTLSCSPISGHRSVSWYQQTPGQGLQFLFEYFSETQRNKGNFPGRFSGRQFSNSRSEMNVSTLELGDSALYLCASRTQGADTQYFGPGTRLTVL.

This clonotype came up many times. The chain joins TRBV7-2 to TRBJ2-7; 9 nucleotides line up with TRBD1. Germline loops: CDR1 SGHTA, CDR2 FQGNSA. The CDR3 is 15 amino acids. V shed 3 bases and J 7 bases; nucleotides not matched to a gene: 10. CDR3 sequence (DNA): TGTGCCAGCAGCTTCGAAAGGGACAGGGTTGGAGAGCAGTACTTC. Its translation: CASSFERDRVGEQYF.

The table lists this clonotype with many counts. The CDR3 reads CASSVGPSATDTQYF. CDR3 coding DNA: TGTGCCAGCAGCGTAGGTCCATCGGCTACAGATACGCAGTATTTT. V is TRBV9 and J is TRBJ2-3, with D uncertain. Germline V gene lookup returns CDR1 SGDLS and CDR2 YYNGEE. With 0 bases removed from V and 3 bases from J, the gap between germline ends came to 11 bases. The CDR3 is 15 residues long.

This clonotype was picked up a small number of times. DNA for the CDR3: TGTGCCAGCAGCTTAGCAGGGAGGGACATTCAGTACTTC. The encoded protein is CASSLAGRDIQYF. V and J are TRBV7-2 and TRBJ2-4, with TRBD2 identical over 7 bases. CDR3 length: 13 residues. V lost 0 bases, J lost 8 bases, and 1 base stayed unmatched. The germline V gene encodes CDR1 SGHTA and CDR2 FQGNSA.

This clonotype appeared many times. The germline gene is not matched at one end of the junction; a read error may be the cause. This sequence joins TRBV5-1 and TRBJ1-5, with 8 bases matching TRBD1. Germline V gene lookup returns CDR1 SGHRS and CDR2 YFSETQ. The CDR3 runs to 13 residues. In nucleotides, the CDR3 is TGTGCCAGCAGTTTGACAGGGGATCAGCCCCAGCATTTT. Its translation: CASSLTGDQPQHF.

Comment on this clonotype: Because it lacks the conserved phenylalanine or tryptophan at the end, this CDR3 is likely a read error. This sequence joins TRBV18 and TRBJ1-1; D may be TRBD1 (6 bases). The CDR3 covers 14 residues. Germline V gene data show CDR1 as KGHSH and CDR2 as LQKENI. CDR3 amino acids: CACSSTDSGARAFL. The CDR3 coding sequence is TGTGCCTGCTCCTCCACGGACTCGGGGGCAAGAGCTTTCCTT.

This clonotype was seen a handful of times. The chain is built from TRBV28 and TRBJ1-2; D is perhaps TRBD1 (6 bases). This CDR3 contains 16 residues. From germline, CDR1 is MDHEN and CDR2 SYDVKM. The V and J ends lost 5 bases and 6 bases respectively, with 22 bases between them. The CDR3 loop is CASSPAAKGGRDGYTF. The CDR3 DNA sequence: TGTGCCAGCAGTCCAGCGGCAAAGGGGGGCCGCGATGGCTACACCTTC.

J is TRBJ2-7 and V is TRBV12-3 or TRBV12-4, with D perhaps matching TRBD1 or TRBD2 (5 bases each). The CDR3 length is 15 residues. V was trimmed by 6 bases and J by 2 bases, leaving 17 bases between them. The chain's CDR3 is CASSPGPGLTYEQYF. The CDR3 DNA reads TGTGCCAGCAGCCCCGGGCCGGGGCTTACCTACGAGCAGTACTTC.

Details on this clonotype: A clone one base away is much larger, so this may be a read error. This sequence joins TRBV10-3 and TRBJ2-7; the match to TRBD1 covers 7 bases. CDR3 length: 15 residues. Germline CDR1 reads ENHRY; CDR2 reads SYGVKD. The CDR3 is CAIRDLTGSVYEKYF. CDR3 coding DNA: TGTGCCATCCGCGACTTGACAGGGTCGGTCTACGAGAAGTACTTC.

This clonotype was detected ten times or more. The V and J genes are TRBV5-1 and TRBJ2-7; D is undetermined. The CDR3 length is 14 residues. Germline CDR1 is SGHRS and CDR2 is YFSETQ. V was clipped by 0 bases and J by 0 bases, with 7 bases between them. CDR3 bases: TGCGCCAGCAGCTTGGCTCCCAGCTCCTACGAGCAGTACTTC. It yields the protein CASSLAPSSYEQYF.

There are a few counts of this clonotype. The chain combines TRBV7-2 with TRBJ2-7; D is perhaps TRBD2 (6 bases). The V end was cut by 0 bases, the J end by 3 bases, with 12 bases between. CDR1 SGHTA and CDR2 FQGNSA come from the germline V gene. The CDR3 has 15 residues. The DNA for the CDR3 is TGTGCCAGCAGCTTAGCGCCGACGGGAGTCTACGAGCAGTACTTC. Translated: CASSLAPTGVYEQYF.

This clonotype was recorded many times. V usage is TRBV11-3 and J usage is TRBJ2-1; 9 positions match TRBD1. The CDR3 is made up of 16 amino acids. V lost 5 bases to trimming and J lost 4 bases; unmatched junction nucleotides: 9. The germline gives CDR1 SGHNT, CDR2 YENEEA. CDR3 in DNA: TGTGCCAGCAGCCTGGAAGACAGGGGGGGGTACAATGAGCAGTTCTTC. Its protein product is CASSLEDRGGYNEQFF.

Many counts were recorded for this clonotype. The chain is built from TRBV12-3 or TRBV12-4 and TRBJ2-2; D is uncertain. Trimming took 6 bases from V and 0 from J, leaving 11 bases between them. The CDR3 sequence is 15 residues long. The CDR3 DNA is TGTGCCAGCAGCCCCTCCGGGTCGAACACCGGGGAGCTGTTTTTT. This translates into CASSPSGSNTGELFF.

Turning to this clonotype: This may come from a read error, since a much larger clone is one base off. The CDR3 loop is CANSESKGALTEAFF. The CDR3, as DNA: TGTGCCAACAGTGAGTCTAAGGGGGCTTTGACTGAAGCTTTCTTT. The rearrangement uses TRBV10-3 and TRBJ1-1; 7 nucleotides align to TRBD1. The CDR3 runs to 15 residues. In germline, CDR1 is ENHRY, CDR2 SYGVKD.

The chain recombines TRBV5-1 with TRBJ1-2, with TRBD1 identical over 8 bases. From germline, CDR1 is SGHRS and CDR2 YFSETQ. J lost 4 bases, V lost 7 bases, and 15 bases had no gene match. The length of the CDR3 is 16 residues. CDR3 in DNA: TGCGCCAGCCGTGAGGACAGGGCCTTAAACCCCTATGGCTACACCTTC. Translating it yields CASREDRALNPYGYTF.

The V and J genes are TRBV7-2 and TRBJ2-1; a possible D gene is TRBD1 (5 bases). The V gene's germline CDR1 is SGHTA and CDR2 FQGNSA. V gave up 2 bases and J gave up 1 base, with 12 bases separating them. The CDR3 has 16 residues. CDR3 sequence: CASSLRWAGSYNEQFF. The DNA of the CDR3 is TGTGCCAGCAGCTTAAGGTGGGCAGGGTCCTACAATGAGCAGTTCTTC.

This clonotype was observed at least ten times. The CDR3 bases are TGCAGTGCTAGACCTCTAAGCAATCAGCCCCAGCATTTT. This codes for CSARPLSNQPQHF. This chain joins TRBV20-1 and TRBJ1-5; D ambiguous. V was pared by 2 bases and J by 1 base, with 6 bases between. The V gene's germline CDR1 is DFQATT and CDR2 SNEGSKA (reference sequence). The length of the CDR3 is 13 residues.

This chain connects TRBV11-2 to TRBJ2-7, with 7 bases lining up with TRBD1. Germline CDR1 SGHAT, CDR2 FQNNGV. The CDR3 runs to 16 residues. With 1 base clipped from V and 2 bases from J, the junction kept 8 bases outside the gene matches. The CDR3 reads CASSLGVGTVPYEQYF. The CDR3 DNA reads TGTGCCAGCAGCTTAGGAGTGGGGACAGTCCCCTACGAGCAGTACTTC. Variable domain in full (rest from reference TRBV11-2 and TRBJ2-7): EAGVAQSPRYKIIEKRQSVAFWCNPISGHATLYWYQQILGQGPKLLIQFQNNGVVDDSQLPKDRFSAERLKGVDSTLKIQPAKLEDSAVYLCASSLGVGTVPYEQYFGPGTRLTVT.

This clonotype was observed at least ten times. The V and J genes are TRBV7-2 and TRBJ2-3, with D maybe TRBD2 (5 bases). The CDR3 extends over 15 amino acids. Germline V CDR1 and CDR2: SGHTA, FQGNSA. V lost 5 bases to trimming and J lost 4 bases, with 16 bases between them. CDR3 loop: CASSPLRGPPDTQYF. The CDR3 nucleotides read TGTGCCAGCAGCCCCCTAAGAGGGCCCCCAGATACGCAGTATTTT.

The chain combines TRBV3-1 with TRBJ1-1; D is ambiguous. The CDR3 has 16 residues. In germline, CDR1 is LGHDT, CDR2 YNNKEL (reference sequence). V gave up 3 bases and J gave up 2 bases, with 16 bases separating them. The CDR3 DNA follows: TGTGCCAGCAGCCACCAACCCGATTATGGCAACACTGAAGCTTTCTTT. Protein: CASSHQPDYGNTEAFF.

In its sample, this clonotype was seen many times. The CDR3 DNA sequence: TGCGCCAGCAGCCCTGAGGGGCCAAACCACCAAGAGACCCAGTACTTC. Translated, it gives CASSPEGPNHQETQYF. The genes are TRBV5-1 and TRBJ2-5; D possibly matches TRBD1 or TRBD2 (5 bases each). V lost 4 bases, J lost 0 bases, and 16 bases lay in between. Germline V gene sequence: CDR1 SGHRS, CDR2 YFSETQ. This CDR3 has 16 amino acids.